This T cell receptor beta chain emerged from a study of spatial heterogeneity in lung cancer. For the study at large: In raw reads, more than eight appearances on average were recorded for each unique TCR and UMI combination.

The V gene lost 3 bases and the J gene lost 2 bases, with 17 bases spanning the gap. The germline CDR1 and CDR2 sequences are DFQATT and SNEGSKA (reference sequence). The CDR3 is 16 residues long. In its sample, this clonotype was seen a few times. TCRdb re-called the 5' RACE reads through MiXCR, storing one row per CDR3 protein. The repertoire holds approximately 49,000 distinct CDR3 sequences, with approximately 5% as singletons. The time point was: sample taken at primary tumor resection. Unsorted whole RNA samples from tumor, nontumor lung or frozen PBMC were sequenced. Sample: PBMCs, taken at surgery. V and J are TRBV20-1 and TRBJ1-5; no reliable D call. This sequence was found in a male donor with early-stage non-small cell lung cancer. In DNA, the CDR3 is TGCAGTGCTAGTAGGGCAGGCCCTTCCGGCAATCAGCCCCAGCATTTT. Residues: CSASRAGPSGNQPQHF.